The clone carrying this TCR beta chain was seen just once. Antigen unknown. This record comes from a study of OX40 agonist ivuxolimab in advanced cancers. At the level of the study: The study enrolled dose-escalation patients with hepatocellular carcinoma, melanoma, renal cell or head and neck cancer. Of the patients, three showed partial responses, one with hepatocellular carcinoma and two with cutaneous melanoma.

Notes on the study in general: Certain nonresponders likewise exhibited a low normalized T-cell clonal expansion.

The method was immunoSEQ multiplex PCR; TCRdb's version includes in-frame clones alone and lacks a portion of them. The data hold more than 50,000 clones, with 90% to 95% observed a single time. Germline V gives CDR1 MRHNA, CDR2 SNTAGT. This CDR3 comprises 16 residues. V lost 6 bases, J lost 7 bases, and 8 bases stayed unmatched. The rearrangement uses TRBV6-4 and TRBJ2-1; TRBD2 matches at 14 bases. The clonotype was recovered from an adult with an advanced solid tumor such as melanoma, head and neck, liver or kidney cancer. Sequencing used CD4+ or CD8+ T cells sorted from blood, obtained in a trial of the OX40 agonist ivuxolimab. CDR3 sequence: CASSAGLAGGGNEQFF. The CDR3 region has the DNA TGTGCCAGCAGCGCCGGACTAGCGGGGGGTGGGAATGAGCAGTTCTTC.